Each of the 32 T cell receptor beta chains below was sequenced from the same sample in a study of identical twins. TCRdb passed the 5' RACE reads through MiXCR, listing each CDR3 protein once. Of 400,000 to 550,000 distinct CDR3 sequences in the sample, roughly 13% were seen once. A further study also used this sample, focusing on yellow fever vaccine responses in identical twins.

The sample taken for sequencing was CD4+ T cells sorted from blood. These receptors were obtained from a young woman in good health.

DNA for the CDR3: TGCGCCAGCAGCTTACTAGCGGACTCCTACAATGAGCAGTTCTTC. Translating gives CASSLLADSYNEQFF. The chain couples TRBV5-1 to TRBJ2-1, with TRBD2 matching over 8 bases. After removal of 2 bases from V and 0 bases from J, the junction contained 1 base not matched to a gene. The CDR3 covers 15 residues. Germline CDR1 and CDR2: SGHRS and YFSETQ.

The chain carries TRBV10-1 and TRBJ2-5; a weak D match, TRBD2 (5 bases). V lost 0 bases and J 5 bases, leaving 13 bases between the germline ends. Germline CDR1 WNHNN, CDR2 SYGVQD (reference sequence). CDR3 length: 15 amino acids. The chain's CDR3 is CASSESGSSGETQYF. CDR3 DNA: TGCGCCAGCAGTGAGTCGGGCTCCTCGGGGGAGACCCAGTACTTC.

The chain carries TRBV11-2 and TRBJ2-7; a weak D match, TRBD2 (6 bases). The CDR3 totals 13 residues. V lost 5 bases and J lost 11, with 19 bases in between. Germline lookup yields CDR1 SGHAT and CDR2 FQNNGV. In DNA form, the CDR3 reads TGTGCCAGCAGCCATACCGGGACTCCACTGGAGTACTTC. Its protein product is CASSHTGTPLEYF.

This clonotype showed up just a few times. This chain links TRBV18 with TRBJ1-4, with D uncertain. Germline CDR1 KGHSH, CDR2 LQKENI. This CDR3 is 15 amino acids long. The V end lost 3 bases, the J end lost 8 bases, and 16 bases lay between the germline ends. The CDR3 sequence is CASSPQPAAVEKLFF. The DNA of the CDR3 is TGTGCCAGCTCACCCCAGCCGGCCGCAGTGGAAAAACTGTTTTTT. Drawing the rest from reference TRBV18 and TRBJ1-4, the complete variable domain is NAGVMQNPRHLVRRRGQEARLRCSPMKGHSHVYWYRQLPEEGLKFMVYLQKENIIDESGMPKERFSAEFPKEGPSILRIQQVVRGDSAAYFCASSPQPAAVEKLFFGSGTQLSVL.

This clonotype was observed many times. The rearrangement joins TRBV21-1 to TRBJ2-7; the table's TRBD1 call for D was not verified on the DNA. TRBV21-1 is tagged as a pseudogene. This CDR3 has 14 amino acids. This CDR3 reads CASSRPGRYYEQYF. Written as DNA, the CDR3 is TGTGCCAGCAGCCGACCGGGCAGGTACTACGAGCAGTACTTC.

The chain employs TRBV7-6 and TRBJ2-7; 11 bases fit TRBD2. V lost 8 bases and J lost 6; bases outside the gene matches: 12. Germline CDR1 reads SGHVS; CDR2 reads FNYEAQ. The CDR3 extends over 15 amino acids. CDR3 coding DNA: TGTGCCAGCTCACCTAGCCCGCTAGCGGGAGGCGAGCAGTACTTC. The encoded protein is CASSPSPLAGGEQYF.

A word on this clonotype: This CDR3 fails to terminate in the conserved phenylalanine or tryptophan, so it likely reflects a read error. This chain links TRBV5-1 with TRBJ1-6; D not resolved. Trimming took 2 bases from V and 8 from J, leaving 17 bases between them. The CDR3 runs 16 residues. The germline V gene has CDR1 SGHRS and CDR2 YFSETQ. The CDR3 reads CASSFSYENGDSPLHV. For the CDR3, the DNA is TGCGCCAGCAGCTTTTCATACGAGAATGGGGATTCACCCCTCCACGTT.

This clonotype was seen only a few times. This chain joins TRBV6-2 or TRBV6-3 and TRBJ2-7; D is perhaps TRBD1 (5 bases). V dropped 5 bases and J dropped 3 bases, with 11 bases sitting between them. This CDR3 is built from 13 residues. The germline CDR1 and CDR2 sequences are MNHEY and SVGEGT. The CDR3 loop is CASSGDRRYEQYF. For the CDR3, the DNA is TGTGCCAGCAGTGGCGACAGACGCTACGAGCAGTACTTC.

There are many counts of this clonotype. The CDR3 spells CSAARPGWRQPQHF. The CDR3 DNA follows: TGCAGTGCTGCCCGACCTGGATGGCGCCAGCCCCAGCATTTT. V and J are TRBV20-1 and TRBJ1-5, with no clear D. CDR1 and CDR2 (germline): DFQATT, SNEGSKA (reference sequence). The CDR3 covers 14 residues. The V gene lost 5 bases and the J gene lost 7 bases, with 18 bases spanning the gap.

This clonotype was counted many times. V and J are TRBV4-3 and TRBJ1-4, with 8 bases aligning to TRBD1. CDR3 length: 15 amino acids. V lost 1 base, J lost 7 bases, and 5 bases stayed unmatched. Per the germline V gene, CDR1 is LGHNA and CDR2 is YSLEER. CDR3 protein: CASSQGLQGGEKLFF. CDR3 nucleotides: TGCGCCAGCAGCCAAGGTCTACAGGGGGGTGAAAAACTGTTTTTT.

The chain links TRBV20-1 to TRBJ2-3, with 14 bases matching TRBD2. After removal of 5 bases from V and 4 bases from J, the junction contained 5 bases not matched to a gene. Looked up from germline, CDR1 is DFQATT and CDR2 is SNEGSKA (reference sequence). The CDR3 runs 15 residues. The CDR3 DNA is TGCAGTGCTCCCGGGACTAGCGGGAGTTCAGATACGCAGTATTTT. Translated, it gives CSAPGTSGSSDTQYF.

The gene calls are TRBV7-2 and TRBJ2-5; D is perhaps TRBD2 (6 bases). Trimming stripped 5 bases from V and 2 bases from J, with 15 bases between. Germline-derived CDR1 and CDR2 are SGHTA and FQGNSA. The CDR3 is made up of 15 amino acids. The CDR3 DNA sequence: TGTGCCAGCAGCGGTCGGACTAAAACTCAAGAGACCCAGTACTTC. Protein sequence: CASSGRTKTQETQYF. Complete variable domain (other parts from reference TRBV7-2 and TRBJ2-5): GAGVSQSPSNKVTEKGKDVELRCDPISGHTALYWYRQSLGQGLEFLIYFQGNSAPDKSGLPSDRFSAERTGGSVSTLTIQRTQQEDSAVYLCASSGRTKTQETQYFGPGTRLLVL.

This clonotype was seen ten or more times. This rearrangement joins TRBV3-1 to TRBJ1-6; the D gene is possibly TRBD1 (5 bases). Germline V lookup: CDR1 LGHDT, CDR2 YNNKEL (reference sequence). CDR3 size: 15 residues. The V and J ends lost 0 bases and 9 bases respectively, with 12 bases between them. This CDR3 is CASSQEEVGGSPLHF. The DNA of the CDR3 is TGTGCCAGCAGCCAAGAAGAGGTCGGGGGTTCACCCCTCCACTTT.

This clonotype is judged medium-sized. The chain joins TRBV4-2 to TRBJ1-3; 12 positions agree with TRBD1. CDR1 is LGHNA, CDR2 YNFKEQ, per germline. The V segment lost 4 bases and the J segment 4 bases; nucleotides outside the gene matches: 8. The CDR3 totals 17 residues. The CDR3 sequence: CASSLTLGTGGGNTIYF. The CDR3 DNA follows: TGTGCCAGCAGCCTAACCCTCGGGACAGGGGGCGGAAACACCATATATTTT.

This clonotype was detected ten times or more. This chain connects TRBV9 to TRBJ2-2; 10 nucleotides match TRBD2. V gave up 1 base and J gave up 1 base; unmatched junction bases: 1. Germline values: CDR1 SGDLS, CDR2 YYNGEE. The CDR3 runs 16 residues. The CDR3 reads CASSVSSGGNTGELFF. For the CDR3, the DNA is TGTGCCAGCAGCGTATCTAGCGGGGGGAACACCGGGGAGCTGTTTTTT.

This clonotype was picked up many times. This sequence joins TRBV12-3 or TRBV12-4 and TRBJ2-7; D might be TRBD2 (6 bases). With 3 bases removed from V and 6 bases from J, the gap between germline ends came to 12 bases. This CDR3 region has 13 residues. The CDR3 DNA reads TGTGCCAGCAGTTTCGGCAGGGACTCCGAGCAGTACTTC. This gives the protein CASSFGRDSEQYF.

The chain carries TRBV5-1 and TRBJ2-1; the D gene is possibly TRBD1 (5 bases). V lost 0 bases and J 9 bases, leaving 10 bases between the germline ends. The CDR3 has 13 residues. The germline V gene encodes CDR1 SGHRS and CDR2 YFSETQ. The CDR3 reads CASSLDRNAEQFF. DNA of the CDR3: TGCGCCAGCAGCTTGGACAGGAATGCTGAGCAGTTCTTC.

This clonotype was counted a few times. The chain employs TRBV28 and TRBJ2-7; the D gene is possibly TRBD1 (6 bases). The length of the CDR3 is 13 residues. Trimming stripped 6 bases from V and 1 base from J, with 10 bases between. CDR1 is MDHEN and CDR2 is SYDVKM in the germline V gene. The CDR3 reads CASRAQGSYEQYF. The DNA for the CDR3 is TGTGCCAGCAGAGCACAGGGTTCCTACGAGCAGTACTTC.

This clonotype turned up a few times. The CDR3 sequence is CSVILADTQYF. The CDR3 DNA is TGCAGCGTTATTCTAGCAGATACGCAGTATTTT. This chain links TRBV29-1 with TRBJ2-3; D remains ambiguous. Germline CDR1 reads SQVTM; CDR2 reads ANQGSEA. This CDR3 is 11 amino acids long. V was shortened by 5 bases and J by 4 bases, with 7 bases between the two germline ends.

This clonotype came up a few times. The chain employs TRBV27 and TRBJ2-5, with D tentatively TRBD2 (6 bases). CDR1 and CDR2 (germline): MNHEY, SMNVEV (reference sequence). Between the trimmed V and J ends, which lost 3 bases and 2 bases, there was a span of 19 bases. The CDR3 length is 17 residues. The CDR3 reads CASSFLSGGRQQETQYF. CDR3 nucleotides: TGTGCCAGCAGTTTCCTGTCCGGGGGTCGACAGCAAGAGACCCAGTACTTC.

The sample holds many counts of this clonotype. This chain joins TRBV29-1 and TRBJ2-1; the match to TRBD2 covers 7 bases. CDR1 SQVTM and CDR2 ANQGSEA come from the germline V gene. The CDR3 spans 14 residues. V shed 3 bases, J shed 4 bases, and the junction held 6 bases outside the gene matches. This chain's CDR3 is CSVEGGEFYNEQFF. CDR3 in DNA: TGCAGCGTTGAGGGGGGGGAGTTTTACAATGAGCAGTTCTTC.

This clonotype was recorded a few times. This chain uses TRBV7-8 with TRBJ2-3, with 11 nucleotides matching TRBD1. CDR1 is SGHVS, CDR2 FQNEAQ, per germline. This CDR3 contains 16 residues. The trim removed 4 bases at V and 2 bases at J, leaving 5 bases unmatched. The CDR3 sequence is CASSSGTGGFTDTQYF. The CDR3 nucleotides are TGTGCCAGCAGCTCCGGGACAGGGGGTTTCACAGATACGCAGTATTTT.

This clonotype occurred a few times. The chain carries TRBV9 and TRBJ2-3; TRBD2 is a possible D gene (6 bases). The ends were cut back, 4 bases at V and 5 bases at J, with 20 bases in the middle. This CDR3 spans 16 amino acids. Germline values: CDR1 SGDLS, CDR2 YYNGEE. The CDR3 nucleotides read TGTGCCAGCAGCACCCAGACGGGACGGCGGGGAGATACGCAGTATTTT. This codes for CASSTQTGRRGDTQYF.

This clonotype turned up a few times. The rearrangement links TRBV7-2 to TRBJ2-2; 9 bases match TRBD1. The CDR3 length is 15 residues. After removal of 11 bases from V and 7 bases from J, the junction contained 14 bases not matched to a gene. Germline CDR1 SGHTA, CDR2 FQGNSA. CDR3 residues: CAGNAGQGVIGELFF. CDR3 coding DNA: TGTGCCGGGAACGCGGGACAGGGAGTAATCGGGGAGCTGTTTTTT. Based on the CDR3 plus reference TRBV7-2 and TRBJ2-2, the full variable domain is GAGVSQSPSNKVTEKGKDVELRCDPISGHTALYWYRQSLGQGLEFLIYFQGNSAPDKSGLPSDRFSAERTGGSVSTLTIQRTQQEDSAVYLCAGNAGQGVIGELFFGEGSRLTVL.

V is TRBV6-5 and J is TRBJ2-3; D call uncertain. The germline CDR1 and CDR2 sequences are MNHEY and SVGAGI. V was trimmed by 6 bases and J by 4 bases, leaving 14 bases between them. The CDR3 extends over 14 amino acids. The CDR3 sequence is CASSYEPLADTQYF. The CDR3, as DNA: TGTGCCAGCAGCTACGAGCCGCTAGCAGATACGCAGTATTTT.

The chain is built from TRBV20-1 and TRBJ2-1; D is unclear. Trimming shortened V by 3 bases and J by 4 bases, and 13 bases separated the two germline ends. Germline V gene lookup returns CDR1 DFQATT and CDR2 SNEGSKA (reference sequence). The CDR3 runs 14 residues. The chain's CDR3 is CSASEWTPYNEQFF. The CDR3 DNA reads TGCAGTGCTAGCGAGTGGACCCCTTACAATGAGCAGTTCTTC.

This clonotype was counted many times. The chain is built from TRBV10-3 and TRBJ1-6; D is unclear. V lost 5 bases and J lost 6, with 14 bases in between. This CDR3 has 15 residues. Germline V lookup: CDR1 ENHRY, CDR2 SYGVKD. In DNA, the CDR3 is TGTGCCATCAGTACCGGGGTAGTTCGTAATTCACCCCTCCACTTT. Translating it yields CAISTGVVRNSPLHF.

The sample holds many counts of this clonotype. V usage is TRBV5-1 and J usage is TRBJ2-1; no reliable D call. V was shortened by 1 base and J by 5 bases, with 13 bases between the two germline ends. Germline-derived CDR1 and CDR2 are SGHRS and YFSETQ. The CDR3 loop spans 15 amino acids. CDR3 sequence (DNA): TGCGCCAGCAGCTTGATCTCTGGTTTTAACAATGAGCAGTTCTTC. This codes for CASSLISGFNNEQFF.

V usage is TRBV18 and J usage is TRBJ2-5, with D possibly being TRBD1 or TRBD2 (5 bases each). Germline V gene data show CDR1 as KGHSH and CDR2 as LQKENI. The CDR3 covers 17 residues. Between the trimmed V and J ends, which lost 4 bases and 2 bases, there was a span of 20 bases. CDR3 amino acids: CASSRSRGPSMQETQYF. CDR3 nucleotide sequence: TGTGCCAGCTCACGATCCCGGGGCCCCTCCATGCAAGAGACCCAGTACTTC.

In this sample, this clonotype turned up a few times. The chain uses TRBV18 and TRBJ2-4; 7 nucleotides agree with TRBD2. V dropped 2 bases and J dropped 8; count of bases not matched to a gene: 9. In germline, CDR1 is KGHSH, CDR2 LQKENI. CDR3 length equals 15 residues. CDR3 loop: CASSPWTSGGDIQYF. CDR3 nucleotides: TGTGCCAGCTCACCATGGACTAGTGGCGGGGACATTCAGTACTTC.

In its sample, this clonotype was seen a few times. CDR3 sequence reads: CASSQKTGGASGEQFF. CDR3 bases: TGCGCCAGCAGCCAGAAGACAGGTGGCGCCTCCGGGGAGCAGTTCTTC. The genes are TRBV5-1 and TRBJ2-1; D may be TRBD1 (6 bases). V lost 4 bases, J lost 10 bases, and 24 bases lay in between. The CDR3 extends over 16 amino acids. From germline, CDR1 is SGHRS and CDR2 YFSETQ.

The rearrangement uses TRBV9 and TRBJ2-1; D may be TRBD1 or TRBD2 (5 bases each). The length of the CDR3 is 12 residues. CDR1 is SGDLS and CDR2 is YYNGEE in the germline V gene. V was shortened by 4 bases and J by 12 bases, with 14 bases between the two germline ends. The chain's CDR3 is CASSPTPGPQFF. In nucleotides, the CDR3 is TGTGCCAGCAGCCCGACCCCGGGACCGCAGTTCTTC.